These 18 T cell receptor beta chains share one sample of origin, sequenced in a study of glioma-infiltrating T cells after dendritic cell vaccination. The data were produced by immunoSEQ multiplex PCR, yet TCRdb's version contains in-frame clones alone and is incomplete. The table records tens of thousands of clones, less than 85% of them present only once. The input for sequencing was blood, taken before dendritic cell vaccination. The receptors were gathered from a human donor with glioblastoma.

This sequence joins TRBV9 and TRBJ2-5, with 7 bases lining up with TRBD2. From germline, CDR1 is SGDLS and CDR2 YYNGEE. The CDR3 length is 17 residues. The junction had 13 bases not matched to a gene; V was cut back by 0 bases and J by 5 bases. The CDR3 here is CASSVAGLGLTAETQYF. The CDR3 DNA sequence: TGTGCCAGCAGCGTAGCTGGACTAGGTTTGACTGCGGAGACCCAGTACTTC.

This chain links TRBV5-1 with TRBJ2-3; TRBD2 matches at 11 bases. V shed 4 bases, J shed 1 base, and the junction held 8 bases outside the gene matches. CDR3 length: 17 amino acids. CDR1 and CDR2 (germline): SGHRS, YFSETQ. The CDR3 region has the DNA TGCGCCAGCAGCGCGCACCGACTAGCGGGACGCACAGATACGCAGTATTTT. It specifies CASSAHRLAGRTDTQYF. The variable domain in full, completed from reference TRBV5-1 and TRBJ2-3, reads KAGVTQTPRYLIKTRGQQVTLSCSPISGHRSVSWYQQTPGQGLQFLFEYFSETQRNKGNFPGRFSGRQFSNSRSEMNVSTLELGDSALYLCASSAHRLAGRTDTQYFGPGTRLTVL.

This chain uses TRBV7-9 with TRBJ2-3; 9 bases line up with TRBD1. The germline V gene encodes CDR1 SEHNR and CDR2 FQNEAQ (reference sequence). With V trimmed by 5 bases and J by 0 bases, 6 bases remained unmatched. The CDR3 loop spans 16 amino acids. The CDR3 DNA is TGTGCCAGCAGCCCGCAGACAGGGGGTAGCACAGATACGCAGTATTTT. It specifies CASSPQTGGSTDTQYF.

V gene TRBV4-3 combines with J gene TRBJ2-7; the match to TRBD1 covers 8 bases. The CDR3 is made up of 15 amino acids. V was pared by 0 bases and J by 0 bases, with 1 base of the junction left unmatched. Germline loops: CDR1 LGHNA, CDR2 YSLEER. The CDR3 loop is CASSQDRGLSYEQYF. CDR3 in DNA: TGCGCCAGCAGCCAAGACAGGGGGCTCTCCTACGAGCAGTACTTC.

V gene TRBV28 combines with J gene TRBJ2-7, with a possible D match to TRBD2 (5 bases). The germline gives CDR1 MDHEN, CDR2 SYDVKM. The CDR3 extends over 13 amino acids. The V end was cut by 6 bases, the J end by 0 bases, with 9 bases between. For the CDR3, the DNA is TGTGCCAGCAGACCGGGAAGCTCCTACGAGCAGTACTTC. Translating it yields CASRPGSSYEQYF.

The chain couples TRBV6-5 to TRBJ2-7, with D possibly TRBD2 on 6 matching bases. CDR1 and CDR2 (germline): MNHEY, SVGAGI. CDR3 length: 13 residues. Trimming cost V 8 bases and J 0 bases, with 11 bases left between them. The chain's CDR3 is CASRRGDSYEQYF. CDR3 sequence (DNA): TGTGCCAGCCGGAGGGGAGACTCCTACGAGCAGTACTTC.

The CDR3 DNA follows: TGCGCCAGCAGCCACGAGACTAGCGGAAACTACGAGCAGTACTTC. Protein sequence: CASSHETSGNYEQYF. V usage is TRBV4-3 and J usage is TRBJ2-7, with 9 bases aligning to TRBD2. Germline V gene lookup returns CDR1 LGHNA and CDR2 YSLEER. The CDR3 extends over 15 amino acids. Unmatched junction bases numbered 6, after V lost 3 bases and J lost 3 bases.

This chain links TRBV14 with TRBJ2-1, with 10 nucleotides matching TRBD2. This CDR3 has 19 amino acids. Germline assignment: CDR1 SGHDN and CDR2 FVKESK. J was trimmed by 0 bases and V by 3 bases; bases with no gene match: 11. The CDR3 nucleotides are TGTGCCAGCAGCCAGACGGGACTAGCGTCCCGGAGCTCCTACAATGAGCAGTTCTTC. Amino acids: CASSQTGLASRSSYNEQFF.

Within the sample, this clone is medium-sized (0.01 to 0.1%). The V call is TRBV14, the J call TRBJ1-2, with D maybe TRBD1 (5 bases). CDR1 and CDR2 from the germline V gene are SGHDN and FVKESK. Trimming took 0 bases from V and 7 from J, leaving 9 bases between them. The CDR3 consists of 13 residues. CDR3 DNA sequence: TGTGCCAGCAGCCAAGACAGGGCGCGTGGCTACACCTTC. Amino acids: CASSQDRARGYTF.

This chain uses TRBV6-6 with TRBJ2-7; weak D call: TRBD1 (6 bases). This CDR3 is built from 13 residues. Looked up from germline, CDR1 is MNHNY and CDR2 is SVGAGI (reference sequence). The V end was cut by 5 bases, the J end by 3 bases, with 11 bases between. As DNA, the CDR3 is TGTGCCAGCAGTGTAGGGACATACTACGAGCAGTACTTC. It codes for CASSVGTYYEQYF.

The chain couples TRBV5-6 to TRBJ2-1, with TRBD2 identical over 11 bases. The CDR3 is made up of 15 amino acids. Looked up from germline, CDR1 is SGHDT and CDR2 is YYEEEE. V shed 4 bases and J 4 bases; nucleotides not matched to a gene: 4. In DNA form, the CDR3 reads TGTGCCAGCAGCGCGGGACTAGCGGTTTACAATGAGCAGTTCTTC. Residues: CASSAGLAVYNEQFF.

This clone was detected only a few times. The J gene is TRBJ2-1, the V gene TRBV6-5; 7 bases are a match to TRBD1. The germline gives CDR1 MNHEY, CDR2 SVGAGI. This CDR3 is 13 amino acids long. With 5 bases clipped from V and 5 bases from J, the junction kept 3 bases outside the gene matches. DNA of the CDR3: TGTGCCAGCAGTCGGGACAGCCACAATGAGCAGTTCTTC. This encodes CASSRDSHNEQFF.

The gene calls are TRBV18 and TRBJ2-7; D is unresolved. The CDR3 length is 13 residues. CDR1 is KGHSH and CDR2 is LQKENI in the germline V gene. Trimming pared 2 bases from V and 0 bases from J, leaving 5 bases between. The CDR3 nucleotides read TGTGCCAGCTCACCATCTAACTCCTACGAGCAGTACTTC. This translates into CASSPSNSYEQYF.

The J gene is TRBJ2-2, the V gene TRBV14; the D gene is possibly TRBD2 (6 bases). V was pared by 0 bases and J by 4 bases, with 12 bases between. CDR1 SGHDN and CDR2 FVKESK come from the germline V gene. This CDR3 is built from 16 residues. The CDR3 protein is CASSQEIGGITGELFF. CDR3 DNA sequence: TGTGCCAGCAGCCAAGAAATCGGGGGAATCACCGGGGAGCTGTTTTTT.

This clone was recorded once. This chain uses TRBV5-1 with TRBJ2-5, with 9 bases identical to TRBD2. Germline values: CDR1 SGHRS, CDR2 YFSETQ. With V trimmed by 1 base and J by 2 bases, 15 bases remained unmatched. This CDR3 spans 19 amino acids. This CDR3 reads CASSLPFPTSLAGQETQYF. The CDR3 DNA reads as TGCGCCAGCAGCTTGCCCTTCCCGACCTCCCTAGCGGGACAAGAGACCCAGTACTTC.

CDR3 sequence: CASSPHAAQAFF. The CDR3, as DNA: TGTGCCAGCAGTCCCCACGCGGCTCAAGCTTTCTTT. The genes are TRBV6-5 and TRBJ1-1; D gene unclear. V lost 5 bases, J lost 9 bases, and 13 bases lay in between. There are 12 residues in the CDR3. Per germline, CDR1 MNHEY and CDR2 SVGAGI.

The V and J genes are TRBV18 and TRBJ2-3; 7 bases are a match to TRBD2. This CDR3 region has 16 residues. The V gene's germline CDR1 is KGHSH and CDR2 LQKENI. V lost 3 bases to trimming and J lost 2 bases; unmatched junction nucleotides: 8. In DNA, the CDR3 is TGTGCCAGCTCACCGGGAGGGGCGTGGATCACAGATACGCAGTATTTT. This encodes CASSPGGAWITDTQYF.

The rearrangement uses TRBV5-4 and TRBJ2-2; D ambiguous. CDR1 and CDR2 (germline): SGHNT, YYREEE (reference sequence). V lost 2 bases to trimming and J lost 1 base, with 12 bases between them. The CDR3 extends over 16 amino acids. CDR3 DNA: TGTGCCAGCAGCTTTGGCCCAAACATGAACACCGGGGAGCTGTTTTTT. The encoded protein is CASSFGPNMNTGELFF.